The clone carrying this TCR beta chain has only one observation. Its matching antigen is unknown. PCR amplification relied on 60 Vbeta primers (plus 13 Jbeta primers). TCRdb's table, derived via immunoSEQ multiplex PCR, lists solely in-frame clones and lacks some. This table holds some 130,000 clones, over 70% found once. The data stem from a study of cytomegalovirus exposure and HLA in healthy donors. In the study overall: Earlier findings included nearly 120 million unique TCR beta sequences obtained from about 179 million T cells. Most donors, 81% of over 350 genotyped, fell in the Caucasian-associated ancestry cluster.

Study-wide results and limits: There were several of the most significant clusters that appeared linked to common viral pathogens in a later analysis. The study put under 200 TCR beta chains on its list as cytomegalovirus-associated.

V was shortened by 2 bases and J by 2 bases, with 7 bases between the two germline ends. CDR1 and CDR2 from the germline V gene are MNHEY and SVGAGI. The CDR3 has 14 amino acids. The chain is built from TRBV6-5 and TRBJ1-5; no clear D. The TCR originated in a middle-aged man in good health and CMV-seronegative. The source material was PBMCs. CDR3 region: CASSYAGGNQPQHF. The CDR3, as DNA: TGTGCCAGCAGTTACGCGGGAGGCAATCAGCCCCAGCATTTT.